Following are 4 T cell receptor beta chains from one sample sequenced in a study of cytomegalovirus exposure and HLA in healthy donors. Both 60 Vbeta primers and 13 Jbeta primers went into the PCR. Some clones are missing from TCRdb's copy, which holds only in-frame ones; the method was immunoSEQ multiplex PCR. The sample records about 89,000 clones, approximately 71% being singletons. Specimen: PBMCs. The receptors shown here come from a man aged 30 to 45 in good health and CMV-seronegative.

This sequence joins TRBV7-9 and TRBJ1-3; 12 nucleotides agree with TRBD1. Gene TRBJ2-2 matches the end of the DNA better, so the J call may be wrong. This CDR3 is 15 amino acids long. Germline V gene lookup returns CDR1 SEHNR and CDR2 FQNEAQ (reference sequence). Written as DNA, the CDR3 is TGTGCCAGCAGTCAGGGACAGGGGGCGTCCGGGGAGCTGTTTTTT. It is translated as CASSQGQGASGELFF.

The chain has TRBV4-1 and TRBJ1-4, with 9 bases aligning to TRBD1. There are 18 residues in the CDR3. V lost 0 bases, J lost 8 bases, and 13 bases stayed unmatched. Germline V CDR1 and CDR2: MGHRA, YSYEKL. The chain's CDR3 is CASSQDWTPGQGGEKLFF. The CDR3 DNA follows: TGCGCCAGCAGCCAAGATTGGACCCCGGGACAGGGAGGCGAAAAACTGTTTTTT.

The chain has TRBV5-1 and TRBJ2-7, with D possibly TRBD1 on 5 matching bases. The CDR3 is made up of 14 amino acids. V was cut by 1 base and J by 0 bases, with 8 bases left in between. Germline CDR1 SGHRS, CDR2 YFSETQ. In DNA, the CDR3 is TGCGCCAGCAGCTTGTTTACAGGCTCCTACGAGCAGTACTTC. Protein sequence: CASSLFTGSYEQYF.

This sequence joins TRBV30 and TRBJ1-4, with no clear D. This CDR3 comprises 12 residues. Germline lookup yields CDR1 GTSNPN and CDR2 SVGIG (reference sequence). V lost 0 bases, J lost 8 bases, and 7 bases lay in between. The CDR3 loop reads CAWSVNREKLFF. DNA for the CDR3: TGTGCCTGGAGTGTTAATCGGGAAAAACTGTTTTTT.